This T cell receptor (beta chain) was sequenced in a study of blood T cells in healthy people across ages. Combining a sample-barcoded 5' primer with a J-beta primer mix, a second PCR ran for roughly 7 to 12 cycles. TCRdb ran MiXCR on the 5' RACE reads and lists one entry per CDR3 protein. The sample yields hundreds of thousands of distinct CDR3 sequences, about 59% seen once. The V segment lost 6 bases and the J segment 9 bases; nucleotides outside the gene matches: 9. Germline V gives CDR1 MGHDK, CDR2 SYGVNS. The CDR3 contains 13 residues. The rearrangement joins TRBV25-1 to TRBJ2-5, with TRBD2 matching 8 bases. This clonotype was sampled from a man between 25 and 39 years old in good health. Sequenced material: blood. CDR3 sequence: CASSRGGLEAQYF. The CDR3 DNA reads TGTGCCAGCAGCCGGGGGGGGCTCGAGGCCCAGTACTTC. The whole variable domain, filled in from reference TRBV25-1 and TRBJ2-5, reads EADIYQTPRYLVIGTGKKITLECSQTMGHDKMYWYQQDPGMELHLIHYSYGVNSTEKGDLSSESTVSRIRTEHFPLTLESARPSHTSQYLCASSRGGLEAQYFGPGTRLLVL.